This T cell receptor (beta chain) appears in the sequencing data of a study of blood T cell repertoires in COVID-19. Study summary: Samples of COVID-19 (acute and convalescent) were obtained from the United States, Italy and Spain. T cells, B-cell-depleted T cells, or PBMCs supplied cDNA or gDNA.

In the original analysis: Reference gene primer amplification gave nucleated cell count estimates. Assay used: immunoSEQ multiplex PCR; TCRdb lists only in-frame clones, some missing. V, J and clone size reflect that table, while D and trimming were determined from the DNA. The sample records around 46,000 clones, over 75% being singletons. V dropped 1 base and J dropped 0 bases, with 10 bases sitting between them. Germline assignment: CDR1 SGHDN and CDR2 FVKESK. The CDR3 runs to 15 residues. Sequenced input: peripheral blood. The V and J genes are TRBV14 and TRBJ2-7; weak D call: TRBD2 (5 bases). This TCR came from a human donor in a cohort sampled during active COVID-19. CDR3: CASSQAGEVSYEQYF. DNA of the CDR3: TGTGCCAGCAGCCAAGCCGGGGAAGTCTCCTACGAGCAGTACTTC.